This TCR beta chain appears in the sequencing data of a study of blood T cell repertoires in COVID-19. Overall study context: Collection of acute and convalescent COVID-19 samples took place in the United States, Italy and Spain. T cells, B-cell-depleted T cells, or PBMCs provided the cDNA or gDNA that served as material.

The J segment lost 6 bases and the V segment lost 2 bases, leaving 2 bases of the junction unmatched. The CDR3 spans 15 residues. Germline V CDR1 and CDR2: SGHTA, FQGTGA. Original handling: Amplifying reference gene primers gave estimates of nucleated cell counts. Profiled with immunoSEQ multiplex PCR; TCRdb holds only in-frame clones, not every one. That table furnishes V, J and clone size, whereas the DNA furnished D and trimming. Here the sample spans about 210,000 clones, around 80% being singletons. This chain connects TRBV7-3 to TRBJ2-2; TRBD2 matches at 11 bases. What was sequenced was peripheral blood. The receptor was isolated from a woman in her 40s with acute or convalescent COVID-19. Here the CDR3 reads CASSLLAGGAGELFF. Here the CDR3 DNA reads TGTGCCAGCAGCTTACTAGCGGGGGGAGCCGGGGAGCTGTTTTTT.